Listed below are T cell receptor beta chains from one sample, sequenced in a study of blood T cells in healthy people across ages. TCRdb reanalysed the 5' RACE reads using MiXCR and keeps one entry per CDR3 protein. The repertoire includes about 720,000 distinct CDR3 sequences, approximately 22% of them detected once, and under 25% sits in the top ten. The source material was blood. All receptors derive from a man between 65 and 85 years old in good health. Each CDR3 is given without its conserved first and last residue. D genes are given only for firm matches.

D gene	V gene	CDR3 protein
TRBD1	TRBV28	ASSLFRGQSPLH
.	TRBV29-1	SVEDGVNTEAF
.	TRBV11-2	ASSLAGGAAGELF
.	TRBV25-1	ASSEYGTIQETQY
.	TRBV7-6	ASSEQDQPQH
.	TRBV5-1	ASSFQGDGGYT
TRBD2	TRBV20-1	SAPGTSGVVGQF
.	TRBV29-1	SSTDMGGFETQY
.	TRBV7-9	ASSLGRGNTDTQY
TRBD1	TRBV5-1	ASSLEGQDSETQY
TRBD1	TRBV29-1	SVADRGDYGYT
.	TRBV5-1	ASSLDGTRFTGELF
TRBD2	TRBV6-1	ASSEELAGVVETQY
.	TRBV28	ASPPPRGQSTEAF
.	TRBV13	ASSSISGYT